This is a list of T cell receptor beta chains from one sample in a study of blood T cell repertoires in COVID-19. Assay: immunoSEQ multiplex PCR; the TCRdb copy retains only in-frame clones and omits some. The sample holds approximately 150,000 clones, about four fifths seen once. Material for sequencing was peripheral blood. These receptors all come from a man in his sixties with active or convalescent COVID-19. The CDR3 runs from the conserved cysteine through the conserved F or W. A D gene is named only where the DNA matches it firmly. Expanded clones are given a class, and other clones once, few, many or no size at all.

TRBV6-1,-,-,TRBJ2-1,CASSEEVEVTNEQFF,TGTGCCAGCAGTGAAGAGGTTGAGGTTACCAATGAGCAGTTCTTC
TRBV2,-,-,TRBJ2-1,CARSAREPVGNEQFF,TGTGCCAGGAGTGCCCGGGAGCCAGTAGGGAATGAGCAGTTCTTC
TRBV11-2,TRBD2,-,TRBJ2-1,CASSFTSGRALSLNEQFF,TGTGCCAGCAGCTTCACTAGCGGGAGGGCCCTCTCCTTGAATGAGCAGTTCTTC
TRBV4-1,TRBD2,-,TRBJ2-3,CASSQASSGSTDTQYF,TGCGCCAGCAGCCAAGCATCTAGCGGAAGCACAGATACGCAGTATTTT
TRBV5-1,TRBD1,-,TRBJ1-2,CASSLTQGAKGYTF,TGCGCCAGCAGCTTGACACAGGGGGCGAAGGGCTACACCTTC
TRBV27,-,many,TRBJ2-3,CASRDLSSTDTQYF,TGTGCCAGCCGGGACTTAAGTAGCACAGATACGCAGTATTTT
TRBV29-1,-,-,TRBJ1-1,CSVESGRSEAFF,TGCAGCGTTGAAAGTGGGAGATCTGAAGCTTTCTTT
TRBV10-3,TRBD1,-,TRBJ2-7,CAISEEGQGTHEQYF,TGTGCCATCAGTGAGGAGGGACAGGGGACCCACGAGCAGTACTTC
TRBV5-1,-,few,TRBJ1-1,CASSLATGRPNTEAFF,TGCGCCAGCAGCTTGGCTACAGGGCGCCCGAACACTGAAGCTTTCTTT
TRBV2,TRBD2,-,TRBJ2-7,CASRTSSGHTYEQYF,TGTGCCAGCAGAACCTCTAGCGGACACACCTACGAGCAGTACTTC
TRBV5-6,-,once,TRBJ2-7,CASSLVPDTYEQYF,TGTGCCAGCAGCTTGGTCCCGGACACCTACGAGCAGTACTTC
TRBV28,-,once,TRBJ2-2,CASSTAGPNTGELFF,TGTGCCAGCAGTACGGCGGGGCCGAACACCGGGGAGCTGTTTTTT
TRBV20-1,-,once,TRBJ1-1,CSARAQDTAFF,TGCAGTGCTAGAGCGCAGGATACGGCTTTCTTT
TRBV10-3,-,few,TRBJ2-2,CAIRGTGELFF,TGTGCCATAAGGGGCACCGGGGAGCTGTTTTTT
TRBV12-3/TRBV12-4,-,-,TRBJ2-5,CASRTSSQETQYF,TGTGCCAGCAGAACTAGTTCTCAAGAGACCCAGTACTTC
TRBV19,TRBD1,-,TRBJ2-1,CASSIGTGFNEQFF,TGTGCCAGTAGTATCGGGACAGGGTTTAATGAGCAGTTCTTC
TRBV6-2/TRBV6-3,TRBD1,-,TRBJ1-1,CASSRIRTGNTEAFF,TGTGCCAGCAGTCGAATACGGACAGGAAACACTGAAGCTTTCTTT
TRBV4-1,-,-,TRBJ1-4,CASSQDGSSRANEKLFF,TGCGCCAGCAGCCAAGATGGATCCTCCCGGGCTAATGAAAAACTGTTTTTT
TRBV5-1,TRBD2,-,TRBJ2-1,CASSPGLAGAYNEQFF,TGCGCCAGCAGCCCGGGACTAGCGGGGGCCTACAATGAGCAGTTCTTC
TRBV19,-,-,TRBJ1-1,CASSISGTNTEAFF,TGTGCCAGTAGTATATCAGGGACTAACACTGAAGCTTTCTTT
TRBV7-2,-,-,TRBJ1-2,CASSPWGGANYGYTF,TGTGCCAGCAGCCCCTGGGGGGGGGCTAACTATGGCTACACCTTC
TRBV11-2,-,-,TRBJ2-7,CASSLVDRYEQYF,TGTGCCAGCAGCTTAGTCGACAGGTACGAGCAGTACTTC
TRBV12-3/TRBV12-4,-,-,TRBJ2-7,CASRLTGYEQYF,TGTGCCAGCAGACTGACAGGCTACGAGCAGTACTTC
TRBV14,TRBD2,-,TRBJ2-5,CASSRGLAGAETQYF,TGTGCCAGCAGCCGCGGACTAGCGGGAGCGGAGACCCAGTACTTC
TRBV24-1,TRBD1,-,TRBJ1-1,CATSDPGTGVAFF,TGTGCCACCAGTGACCCCGGGACAGGGGTAGCTTTCTTT
TRBV3-1/TRBV3-2,-,-,TRBJ2-5,CASSQGRETQYF,TGTGCCAGCAGCCAAGGCCGGGAGACCCAGTACTTC
TRBV7-3,-,-,TRBJ1-1,CASSPSGGSYTEAFF,TGTGCCAGCAGCCCCTCCGGAGGGTCGTACACTGAAGCTTTCTTT
TRBV6-2/TRBV6-3,-,-,TRBJ1-5,CASSYSTGVGNQPQHF,TGTGCCAGCAGTTACTCGACCGGGGTGGGCAATCAGCCCCAGCATTTT